These T cell receptor beta chains were read from a single sample in a study of T cell responses to AZD1222 COVID-19 vaccine. The data were produced by immunoSEQ multiplex PCR, yet TCRdb's version contains in-frame clones alone and is incomplete. This sample yields roughly 120,000 clones, of which less than 90% are seen a single time; roughly 4.4% belongs to the top ten. The sequencing here drew on peripheral blood, taken on day 0 of AZD1222 vaccination. These receptors were collected from an adult in good health. The CDR3 runs from the conserved cysteine through the conserved F or W. D genes are given only for firm matches. Expanded clones are given a class, and other clones once, few, many or no size at all.

D	V	J	size	CDR3	DNA
-	TRBV7-8	TRBJ2-7	-	CASSLGLNDLTTYEQYF	TGTGCCAGCAGCTTAGGACTCAACGACTTGACTACCTACGAGCAGTACTTC
TRBD1	TRBV7-9	TRBJ1-1	once	CASSSPGQGTINTEAFF	TGTGCCAGCAGCTCTCCGGGACAGGGGACTATAAACACTGAAGCTTTCTTT
-	TRBV28	TRBJ2-7	-	CASSFPNYLTTKQYF	TGTGCCAGCAGTTTCCCCAACTACCTCACTACGAAACAGTACTTC
-	TRBV3-1/TRBV3-2	TRBJ2-1	-	CASKHDSAGPDNEQFF	TGTGCCAGCAAGCACGACTCAGCGGGCCCGGACAATGAGCAGTTCTTC
TRBD1	TRBV6-2/TRBV6-3	TRBJ1-6	-	CASSLLEGGLGSPLHF	TGTGCCAGCAGTCTCCTGGAAGGGGGCTTGGGTTCACCCCTCCACTTT
-	TRBV5-1	TRBJ1-1	-	CASTPSVGANTEAFF	TGCGCCAGCACCCCCTCAGTTGGGGCGAACACTGAAGCTTTCTTT
TRBD2	TRBV9	TRBJ2-3	-	CASSPLWEIAGGTDTQYF	TGTGCCAGCAGCCCCCTTTGGGAAATAGCGGGAGGGACAGATACGCAGTATTTT
-	TRBV7-9	TRBJ2-7	-	CASSETRFPYEQYF	TGTGCCAGCAGCGAGACTAGGTTCCCCTACGAGCAGTACTTC
TRBD1	TRBV12-5	TRBJ1-5	-	CASGLGQGDGNQPQHF	TGTGCTAGTGGTTTGGGACAGGGGGACGGCAATCAGCCCCAGCATTTT
-	TRBV30	TRBJ2-1	-	CAWRSARDQFF	TGTGCCTGGAGGTCTGCGAGAGATCAGTTCTTC
-	TRBV12-3/TRBV12-4	TRBJ1-1	few	CASTPTVNTEAFF	TGTGCCAGCACTCCGACAGTGAACACTGAAGCTTTCTTT
TRBD1	TRBV19	TRBJ1-5	-	CASIRGGDRTNQPQHF	TGTGCCAGTATTAGAGGGGGGGACAGGACAAATCAGCCCCAGCATTTT
-	TRBV4-3	TRBJ1-6	-	CASSQDSGQSPLHF	TGCGCCAGCAGCCAAGATTCGGGGCAGTCACCCCTCCACTTT
TRBD1	TRBV19	TRBJ2-1	-	CASSRQGSFTYNEQFF	TGTGCCAGTAGCCGACAGGGCTCGTTCACCTACAATGAGCAGTTCTTC
TRBD1	TRBV5-1	TRBJ1-6	-	CASSISGQGYSPLHF	TGCGCCAGCAGCATCTCAGGACAGGGATATTCACCCCTCCACTTT
TRBD1	TRBV2	TRBJ2-7	-	CASYEAGGQTSSYEQYF	TGTGCCAGCTACGAGGCAGGGGGTCAAACGAGCTCCTACGAGCAGTACTTC
-	TRBV6-2/TRBV6-3	TRBJ2-2	-	CASSPLAGPNTGELFF	TGTGCCAGCAGCCCCCTCGCCGGCCCGAACACCGGGGAGCTGTTTTTT
TRBD1	TRBV19	TRBJ1-2	-	CASLPQDRTYGYTF	TGTGCCAGTCTTCCTCAGGACAGGACTTATGGCTACACCTTC
TRBD1	TRBV30	TRBJ1-5	-	CAWSLDRNQPQHF	TGTGCCTGGAGTTTGGACAGGAATCAGCCCCAGCATTTT
TRBD2	TRBV20-1	TRBJ2-5	-	CSASRAGRETQYF	TGCAGTGCTAGTCGAGCGGGGAGGGAGACCCAGTACTTC
TRBD2	TRBV6-2/TRBV6-3	TRBJ2-3	-	CASSHPGLRISDTQYF	TGTGCCAGCAGTCACCCGGGACTAAGGATCTCAGATACGCAGTATTTT
-	TRBV27	TRBJ2-3	once	CASSGRGGRRDTQYF	TGTGCCAGCAGTGGCCGTGGGGGCCGGCGGGATACGCAGTATTTT
-	TRBV19	TRBJ2-3	once	CASSESTDTQYF	TGTGCCAGTAGTGAAAGCACAGATACGCAGTATTTT
TRBD2	TRBV5-1	TRBJ2-1	medium-sized	CASSWSTSGRNKDEQFF	TGCGCCAGCAGCTGGTCTACTAGCGGGAGAAATAAGGATGAGCAGTTCTTC
-	TRBV19	TRBJ1-5	-	CASTTGTSGNQPQHF	TGTGCCAGTACCACCGGGACAAGTGGCAATCAGCCCCAGCATTTT
TRBD1	TRBV12-5	TRBJ2-7	-	CASDSPGTGGYEQYF	TGTGCTAGTGATTCCCCCGGGACAGGGGGTTACGAGCAGTACTTC
TRBD1	TRBV6-1	TRBJ2-7	-	CASSEEGDRGYEQYF	TGTGCCAGCAGTGAAGAGGGGGACAGGGGATACGAGCAGTACTTC
-	TRBV4-2	TRBJ2-5	-	CASSTGTSQEVETQYF	TGTGCCAGCAGCACTGGGACTTCCCAAGAGGTGGAGACCCAGTACTTC